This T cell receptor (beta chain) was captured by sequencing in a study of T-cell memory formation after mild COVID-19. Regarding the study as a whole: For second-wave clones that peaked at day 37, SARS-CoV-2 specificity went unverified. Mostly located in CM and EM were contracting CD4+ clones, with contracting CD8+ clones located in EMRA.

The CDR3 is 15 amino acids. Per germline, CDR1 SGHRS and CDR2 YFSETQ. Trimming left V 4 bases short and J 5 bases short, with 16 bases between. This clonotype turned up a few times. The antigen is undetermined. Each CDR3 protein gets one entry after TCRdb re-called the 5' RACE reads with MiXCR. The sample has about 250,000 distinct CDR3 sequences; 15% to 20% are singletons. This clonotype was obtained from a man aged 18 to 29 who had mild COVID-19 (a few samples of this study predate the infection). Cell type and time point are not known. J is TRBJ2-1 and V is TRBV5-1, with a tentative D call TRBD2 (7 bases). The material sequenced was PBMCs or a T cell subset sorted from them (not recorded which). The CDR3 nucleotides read TGCGCCAGCAGCCAAGGGGGGGCACCTAACAATGAGCAGTTCTTC. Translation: CASSQGGAPNNEQFF.